The following is a T cell receptor beta chain sequence with its context. This sample stems from a study of blood T cell repertoires in COVID-19. Looking at the study overall: Both acute and convalescent COVID-19 samples were obtained from the United States, Italy and Spain. PBMCs, B-cell-depleted T cells, or T cells provided the cDNA or gDNA that made up the material.

Using immunoSEQ multiplex PCR, the repertoire was profiled, and TCRdb retains in-frame clones only, with some absent. The repertoire holds about 280,000 clones, with approximately 88% as singletons. The CDR3 runs to 17 residues. The V gene lost 2 bases and the J gene lost 6 bases, with 19 bases spanning the gap. Germline assignment: CDR1 SGHTA and CDR2 FQGTGA. The source of this sequence is a woman in her thirties or forties who had recovered from COVID-19. V is TRBV7-3 and J is TRBJ2-2, with D perhaps matching TRBD1 (7 bases). The sequenced material came from peripheral blood. DNA for the CDR3: TGTGCCAGCAGCTTATCGAGAGGGGGCGGGATCGCCGGGGAGCTGTTTTTT. It specifies CASSLSRGGGIAGELFF.